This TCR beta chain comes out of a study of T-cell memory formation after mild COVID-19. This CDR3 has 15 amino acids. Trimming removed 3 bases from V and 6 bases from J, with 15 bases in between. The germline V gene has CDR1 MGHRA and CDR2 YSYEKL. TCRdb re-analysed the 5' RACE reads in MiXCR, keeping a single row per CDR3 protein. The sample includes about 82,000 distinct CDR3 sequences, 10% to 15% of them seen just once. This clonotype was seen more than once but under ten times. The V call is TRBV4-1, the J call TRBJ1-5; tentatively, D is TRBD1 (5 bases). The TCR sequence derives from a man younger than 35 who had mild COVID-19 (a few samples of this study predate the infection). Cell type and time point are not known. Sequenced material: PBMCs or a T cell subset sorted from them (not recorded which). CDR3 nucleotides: TGCGCCAGCAGCCAGACCTCTGGGGCTGGTCAGCCCCAGCATTTT. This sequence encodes CASSQTSGAGQPQHF.